The clone carrying this T cell receptor (beta chain) was counted a few times. The antigen is undetermined. With 6 bases removed from V and 7 bases from J, the gap between germline ends came to 13 bases. The germline V gene has CDR1 MNHNY and CDR2 SVGAGI (reference sequence). This CDR3 is built from 13 residues. The data were obtained in a study of T cell repertoires in cytomegalovirus infection. On the study more broadly: Well-studied HLA-B-restricted CMV epitopes were used in the study alongside recently identified HLA-C-restricted ones.

TCRdb passed the reads through MiXCR, listing each CDR3 protein once. Seen here are tens of thousands of distinct CDR3 sequences, roughly 20% observed once, and the top ten hold 26%. Sample: CD8+ T cells from cultured PBMCs, taken from culture after CMV antigen stimulation. The TCR comes from a human donor in good health (CMV status not recorded). Some clones in this sample may be carry-over from other donors' samples. V gene TRBV6-6 combines with J gene TRBJ2-1; tentatively, D is TRBD1 (5 bases). CDR3 nucleotides: TGTGCCAGCAGCACCGACAGTCCAAATGAGCAGTTCTTC. It specifies CASSTDSPNEQFF.